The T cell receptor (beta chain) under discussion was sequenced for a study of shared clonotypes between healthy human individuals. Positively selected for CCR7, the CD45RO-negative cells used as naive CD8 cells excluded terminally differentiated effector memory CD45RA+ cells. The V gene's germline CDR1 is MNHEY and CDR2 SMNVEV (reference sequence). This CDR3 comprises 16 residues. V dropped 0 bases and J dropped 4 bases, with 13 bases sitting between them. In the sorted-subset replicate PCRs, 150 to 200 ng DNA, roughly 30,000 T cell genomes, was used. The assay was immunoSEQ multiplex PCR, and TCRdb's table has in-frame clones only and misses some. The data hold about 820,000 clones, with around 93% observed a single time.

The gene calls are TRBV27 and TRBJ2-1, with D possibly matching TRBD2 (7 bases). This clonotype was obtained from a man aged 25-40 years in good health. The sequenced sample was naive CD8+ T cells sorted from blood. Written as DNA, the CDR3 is TGTGCCAGCAGTTTATCGGCGGGAGACAGGTACAATGAGCAGTTCTTC. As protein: CASSLSAGDRYNEQFF.